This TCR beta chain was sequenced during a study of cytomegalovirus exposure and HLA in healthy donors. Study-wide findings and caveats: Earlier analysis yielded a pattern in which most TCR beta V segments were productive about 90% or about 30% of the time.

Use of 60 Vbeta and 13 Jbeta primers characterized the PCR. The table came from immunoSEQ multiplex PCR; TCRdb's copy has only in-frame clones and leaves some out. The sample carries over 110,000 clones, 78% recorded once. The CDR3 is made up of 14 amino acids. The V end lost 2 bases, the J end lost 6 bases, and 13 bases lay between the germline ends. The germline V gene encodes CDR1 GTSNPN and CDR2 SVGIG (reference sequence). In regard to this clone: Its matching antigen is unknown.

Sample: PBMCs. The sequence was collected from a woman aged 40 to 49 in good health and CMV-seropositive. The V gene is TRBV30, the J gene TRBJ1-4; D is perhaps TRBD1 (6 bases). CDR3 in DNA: TGTGCCTGGAGTAAGGTCAGGGGTGATGAAAAACTGTTTTTT. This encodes CAWSKVRGDEKLFF.